This TCR beta chain was documented in a study of control samples from healthy donors and cancer patients. Assay: immunoSEQ multiplex PCR; the TCRdb copy retains only in-frame clones and omits some. Altogether about 170,000 clones are present, 75% to 95% being singletons, with the ten largest covering around 2%. This CDR3 contains 17 residues. Trimming cost V 0 bases and J 1 base; bases outside gene matches: 3. Germline values: CDR1 LGHDT, CDR2 YNNKEL (reference sequence). This chain uses TRBV3-1 (or the pseudogene TRBV3-2) with TRBJ2-3; 11 bases match TRBD2. Sequencing was carried out using blood. The receptor was derived from a middle-aged woman in good health. CDR3 in DNA: TGTGCCAGCAGCCAAGATTCGGGACTAGCGGGCACAGATACGCAGTATTTT. It yields the protein CASSQDSGLAGTDTQYF.